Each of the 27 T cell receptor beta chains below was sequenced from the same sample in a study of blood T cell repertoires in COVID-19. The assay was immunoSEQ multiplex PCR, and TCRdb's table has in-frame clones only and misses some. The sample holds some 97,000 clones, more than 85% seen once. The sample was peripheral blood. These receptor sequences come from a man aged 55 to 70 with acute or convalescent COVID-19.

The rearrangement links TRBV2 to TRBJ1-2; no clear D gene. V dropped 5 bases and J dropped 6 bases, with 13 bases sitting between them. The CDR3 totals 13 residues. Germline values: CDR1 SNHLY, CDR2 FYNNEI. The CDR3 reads CASSFAEKNGYTF. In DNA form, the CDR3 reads TGTGCCAGCAGTTTTGCTGAGAAAAATGGCTACACCTTC.

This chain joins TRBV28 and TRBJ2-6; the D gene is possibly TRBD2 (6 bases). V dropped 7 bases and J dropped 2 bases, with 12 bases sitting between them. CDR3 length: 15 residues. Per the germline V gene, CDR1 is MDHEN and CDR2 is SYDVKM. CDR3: CASMTSGAGANVLTF. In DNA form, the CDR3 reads TGTGCCAGCATGACGTCGGGGGCTGGGGCCAACGTCCTGACTTTC.

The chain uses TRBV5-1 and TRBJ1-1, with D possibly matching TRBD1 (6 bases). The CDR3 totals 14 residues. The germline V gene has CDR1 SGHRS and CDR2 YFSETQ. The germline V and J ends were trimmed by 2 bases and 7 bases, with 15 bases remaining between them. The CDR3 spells CASSLEQGSSEAFF. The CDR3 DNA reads TGCGCCAGCAGCTTAGAGCAGGGGTCTAGTGAAGCTTTCTTT.

CDR3 in amino acids: CASSVGLRGDRSEKLFF. The CDR3 region has the DNA TGTGCCAGCAGCGTAGGGTTAAGAGGGGACAGGTCCGAAAAACTGTTTTTT. The chain has TRBV9 and TRBJ1-4, with 8 bases aligning to TRBD1. This CDR3 region has 17 residues. V lost 0 bases and J lost 8; bases outside the gene matches: 12. Germline CDR1 reads SGDLS; CDR2 reads YYNGEE. Together with reference TRBV9 and TRBJ1-4, the CDR3 gives the full variable domain: DSGVTQTPKHLITATGQRVTLRCSPRSGDLSVYWYQQSLDQGLQFLIQYYNGEERAKGNILERFSAQQFPDLHSELNLSSLELGDSALYFCASSVGLRGDRSEKLFFGSGTQLSVL.

The CDR3 loop is CASSWQGNSPLHF. In DNA form, the CDR3 reads TGTGCCAGCAGTTGGCAGGGGAATTCACCCCTCCACTTT. V gene TRBV27 combines with J gene TRBJ1-6; a possible D gene is TRBD1 (6 bases). CDR1 and CDR2 from the germline V gene are MNHEY and SMNVEV (reference sequence). The CDR3 extends over 13 amino acids. The ends were cut back, 4 bases at V and 7 bases at J, with 8 bases in the middle.

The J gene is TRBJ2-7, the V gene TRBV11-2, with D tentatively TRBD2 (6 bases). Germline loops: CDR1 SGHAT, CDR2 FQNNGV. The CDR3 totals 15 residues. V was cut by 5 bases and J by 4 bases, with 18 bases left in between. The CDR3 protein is CASSLTGVATYEQYF. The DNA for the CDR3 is TGTGCCAGCAGCCTAACGGGAGTCGCAACGTACGAGCAGTACTTC.

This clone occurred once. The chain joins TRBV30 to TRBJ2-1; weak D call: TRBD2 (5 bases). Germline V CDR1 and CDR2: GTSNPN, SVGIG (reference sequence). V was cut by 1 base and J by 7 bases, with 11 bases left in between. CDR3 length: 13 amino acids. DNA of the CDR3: TGTGCCTGGAGTGCGGGATTCGGGAATGAGCAGTTCTTC. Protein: CAWSAGFGNEQFF.

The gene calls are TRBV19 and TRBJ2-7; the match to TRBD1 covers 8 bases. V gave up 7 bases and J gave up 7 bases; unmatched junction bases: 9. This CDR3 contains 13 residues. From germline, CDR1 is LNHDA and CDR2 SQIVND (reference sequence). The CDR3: CASNPTGVWEQYV. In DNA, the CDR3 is TGTGCCAGTAACCCGACAGGGGTATGGGAGCAGTACGTC.

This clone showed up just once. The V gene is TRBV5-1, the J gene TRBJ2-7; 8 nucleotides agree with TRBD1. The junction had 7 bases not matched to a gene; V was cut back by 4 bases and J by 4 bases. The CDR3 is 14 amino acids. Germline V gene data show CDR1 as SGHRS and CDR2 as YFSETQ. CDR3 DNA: TGCGCCAGCAGCCTCGGACAGGGAATATACGAGCAGTACGTC. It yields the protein CASSLGQGIYEQYV.

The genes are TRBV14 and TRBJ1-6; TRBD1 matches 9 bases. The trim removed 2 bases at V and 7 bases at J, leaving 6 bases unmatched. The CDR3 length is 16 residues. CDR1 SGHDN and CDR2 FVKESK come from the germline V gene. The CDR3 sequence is CASSQKQGARNSPLHF. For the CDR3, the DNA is TGTGCCAGCAGCCAAAAACAGGGGGCTCGAAATTCACCCCTCCACTTT.

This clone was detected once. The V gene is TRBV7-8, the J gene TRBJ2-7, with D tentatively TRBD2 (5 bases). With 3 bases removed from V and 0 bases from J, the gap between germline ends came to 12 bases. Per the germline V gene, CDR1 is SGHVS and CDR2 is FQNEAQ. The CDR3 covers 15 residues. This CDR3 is CASSLGSASSYEQYF. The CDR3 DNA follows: TGTGCCAGCAGCTTGGGTAGCGCGAGCTCCTACGAGCAGTACTTC.

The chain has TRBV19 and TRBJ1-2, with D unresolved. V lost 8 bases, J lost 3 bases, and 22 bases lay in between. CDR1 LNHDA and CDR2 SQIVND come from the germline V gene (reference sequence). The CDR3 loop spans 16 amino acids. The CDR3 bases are TGTGCCAGTGGCCCCCGGGGAGGGTCATTGGACTATGGCTACACCTTC. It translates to CASGPRGGSLDYGYTF.

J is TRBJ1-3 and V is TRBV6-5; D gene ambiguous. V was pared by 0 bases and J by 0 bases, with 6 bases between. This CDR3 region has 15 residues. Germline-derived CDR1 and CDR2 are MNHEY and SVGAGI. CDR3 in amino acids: CASSYSAISGNTIYF. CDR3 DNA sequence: TGTGCCAGCAGTTACTCGGCAATCTCTGGAAACACCATATATTTT.

For the CDR3, the DNA is TGTGCCAGCAGCTTAGGGACTAGCTCCTACGAGCAGTACTTC. It codes for CASSLGTSSYEQYF. The rearrangement joins TRBV11-1 to TRBJ2-7; 7 bases are shared with TRBD2. The junction had 0 bases not matched to a gene; V was cut back by 1 base and J by 0 bases. Germline loops: CDR1 SGHAT, CDR2 FQDESV (reference sequence). The CDR3 contains 14 residues.

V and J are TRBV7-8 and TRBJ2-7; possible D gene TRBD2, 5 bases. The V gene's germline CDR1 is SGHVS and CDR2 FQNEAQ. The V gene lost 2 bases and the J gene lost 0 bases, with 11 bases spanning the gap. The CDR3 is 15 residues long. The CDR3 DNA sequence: TGTGCCAGCAGCTTAAGGACTCTCAGCTCCTACGAGCAGTACTTC. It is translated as CASSLRTLSSYEQYF.

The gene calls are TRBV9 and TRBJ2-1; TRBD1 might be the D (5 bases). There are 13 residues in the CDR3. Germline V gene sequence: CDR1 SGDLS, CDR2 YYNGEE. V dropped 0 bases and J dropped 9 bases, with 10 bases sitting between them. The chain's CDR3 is CASSVVSDSEQFF. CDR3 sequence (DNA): TGTGCCAGCAGCGTAGTTTCAGACAGTGAGCAGTTCTTC.

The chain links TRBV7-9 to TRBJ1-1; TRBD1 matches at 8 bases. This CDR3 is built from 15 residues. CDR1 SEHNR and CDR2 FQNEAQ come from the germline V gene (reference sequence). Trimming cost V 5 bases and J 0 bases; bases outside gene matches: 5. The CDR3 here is CASSRQGMMNTEAFF. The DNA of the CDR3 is TGTGCCAGCAGCAGACAGGGGATGATGAACACTGAAGCTTTCTTT.

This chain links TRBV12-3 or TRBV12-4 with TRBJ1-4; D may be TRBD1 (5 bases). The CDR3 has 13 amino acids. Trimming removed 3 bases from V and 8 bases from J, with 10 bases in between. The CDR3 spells CASSLKGREKLFF. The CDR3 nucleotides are TGTGCCAGCAGTTTGAAGGGGAGGGAAAAACTGTTTTTT.

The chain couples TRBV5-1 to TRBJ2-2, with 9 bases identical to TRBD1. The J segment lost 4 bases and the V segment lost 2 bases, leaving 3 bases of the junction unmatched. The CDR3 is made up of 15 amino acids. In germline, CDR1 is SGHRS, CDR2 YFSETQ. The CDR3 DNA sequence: TGCGCCAGCAGCTTAACAGGGGGCCGCACCGGGGAGCTGTTTTTT. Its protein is CASSLTGGRTGELFF. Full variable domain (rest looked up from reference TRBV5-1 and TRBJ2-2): KAGVTQTPRYLIKTRGQQVTLSCSPISGHRSVSWYQQTPGQGLQFLFEYFSETQRNKGNFPGRFSGRQFSNSRSEMNVSTLELGDSALYLCASSLTGGRTGELFFGEGSRLTVL.

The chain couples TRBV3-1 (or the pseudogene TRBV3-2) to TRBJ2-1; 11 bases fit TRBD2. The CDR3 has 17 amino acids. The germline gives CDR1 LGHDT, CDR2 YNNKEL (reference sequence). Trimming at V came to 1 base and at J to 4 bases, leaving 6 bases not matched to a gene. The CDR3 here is CASSQVTSGSGYNEQFF. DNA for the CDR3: TGTGCCAGCAGCCAAGTAACTAGCGGGAGTGGTTACAATGAGCAGTTCTTC.

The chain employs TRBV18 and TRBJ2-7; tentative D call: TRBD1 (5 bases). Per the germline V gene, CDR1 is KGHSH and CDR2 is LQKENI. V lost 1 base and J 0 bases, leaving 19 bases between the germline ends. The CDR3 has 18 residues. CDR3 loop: CASSPLRIGQGSSYEQYV. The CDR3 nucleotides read TGTGCCAGCTCACCACTTAGAATTGGGCAGGGAAGCTCCTACGAGCAGTACGTC.

CDR3 nucleotide sequence: TGTGCCAGCAGCCCCCCGGGGGGCGACGCCTATGGCTACACCTTC. Protein product: CASSPPGGDAYGYTF. V gene TRBV5-4 combines with J gene TRBJ1-2; maybe TRBD1 (6 bases). V shed 4 bases and J shed 4 bases, with 17 bases lying between them. The CDR3 extends over 15 amino acids. Germline V gene sequence: CDR1 SGHNT, CDR2 YYREEE (reference sequence).

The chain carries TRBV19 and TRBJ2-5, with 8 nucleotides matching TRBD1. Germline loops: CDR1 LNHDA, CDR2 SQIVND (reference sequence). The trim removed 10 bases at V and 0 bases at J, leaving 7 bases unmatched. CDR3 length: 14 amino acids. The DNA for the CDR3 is TGTGCCACCACGGACAGGGCTGACCAAGAGACCCAGTACTTC. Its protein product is CATTDRADQETQYF.

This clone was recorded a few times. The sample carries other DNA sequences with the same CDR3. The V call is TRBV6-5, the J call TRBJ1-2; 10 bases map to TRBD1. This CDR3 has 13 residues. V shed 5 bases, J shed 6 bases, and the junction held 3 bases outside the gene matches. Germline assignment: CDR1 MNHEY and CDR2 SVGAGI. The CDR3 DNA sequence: TGTGCCAGCAGTCAGACAGGGGGCGATGGCTACACCTTC. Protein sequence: CASSQTGGDGYTF.

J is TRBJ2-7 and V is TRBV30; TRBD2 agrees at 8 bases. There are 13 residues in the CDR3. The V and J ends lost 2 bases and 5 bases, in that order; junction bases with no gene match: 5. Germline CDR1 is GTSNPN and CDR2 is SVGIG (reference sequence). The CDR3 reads CAWSLGLADEQYF. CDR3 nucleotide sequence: TGTGCCTGGAGTTTAGGACTAGCTGACGAGCAGTACTTC.

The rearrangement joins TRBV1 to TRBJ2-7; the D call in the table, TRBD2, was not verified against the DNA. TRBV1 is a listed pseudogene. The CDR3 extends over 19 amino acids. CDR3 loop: CTSRGLKAGGEGSSYEQYF. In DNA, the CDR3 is TGCACCAGCAGGGGGCTAAAAGCGGGTGGGGAGGGGAGCTCCTACGAGCAGTACTTC.

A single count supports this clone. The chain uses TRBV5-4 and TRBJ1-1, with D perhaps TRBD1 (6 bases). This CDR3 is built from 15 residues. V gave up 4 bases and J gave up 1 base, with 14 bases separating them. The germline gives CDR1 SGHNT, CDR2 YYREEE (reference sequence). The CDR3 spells CASSPDYRENTEAFF. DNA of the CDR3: TGTGCCAGCAGCCCTGATTACAGGGAGAACACTGAAGCTTTCTTT.